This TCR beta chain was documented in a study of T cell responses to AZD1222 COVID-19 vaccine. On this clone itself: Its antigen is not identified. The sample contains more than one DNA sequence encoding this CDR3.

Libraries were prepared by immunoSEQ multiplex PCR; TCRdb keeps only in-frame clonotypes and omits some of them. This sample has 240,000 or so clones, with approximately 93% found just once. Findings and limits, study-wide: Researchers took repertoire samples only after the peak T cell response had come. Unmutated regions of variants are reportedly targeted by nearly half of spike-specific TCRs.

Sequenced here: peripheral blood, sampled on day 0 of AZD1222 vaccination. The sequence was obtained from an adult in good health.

The CDR3 DNA reads TGTGCCAGCAGCCCGACCGGGTATAGCAATCAGCCCCAGCATTTT. Translating it yields CASSPTGYSNQPQHF. V usage is TRBV7-2 and J usage is TRBJ1-5; D remains ambiguous. CDR3 length: 15 amino acids. Germline V gene lookup returns CDR1 SGHTA and CDR2 FQGNSA. Trimming took off 5 bases at V and 0 bases at J, with 11 bases between the two ends.